This passage covers 14 T cell receptor beta chains from one sample sequenced in a study of blood T cells in healthy people across ages. A second about 7 to 12 cycle PCR used barcoded and J-beta primers. MiXCR, run by TCRdb on the 5' RACE reads, gives a single entry per CDR3 protein. Of hundreds of thousands of distinct CDR3 sequences in the sample, 40% to 50% were seen once. What was sequenced was blood. Receptor source: a man aged 60 to 69 in good health.

The rearrangement uses TRBV3-1 and TRBJ2-7; TRBD1 agrees at 8 bases. The CDR3 is made up of 16 amino acids. The junction had 7 bases not matched to a gene; V was cut back by 1 base and J by 2 bases. The germline gives CDR1 LGHDT, CDR2 YNNKEL (reference sequence). The CDR3 DNA reads TGTGCCAGCAGCCAAGGGGAAAAGACAGGGGCCTACGAGCAGTACTTC. It specifies CASSQGEKTGAYEQYF.

On this clonotype itself: A much larger clone differs by one base, so this may be a read error. This sequence joins TRBV7-9 and TRBJ1-6; D gene uncertain. The CDR3 runs 14 residues. Germline CDR1 SEHNR, CDR2 FQNEAQ (reference sequence). CDR3 sequence: CASGLTTGAVTLHF. CDR3 sequence (DNA): TGTGCCAGCGGCTTAACCACGGGTGCGGTCACCCTCCACTTT.

This sequence joins TRBV11-3 and TRBJ2-3; 13 positions agree with TRBD2. CDR3 size: 14 residues. J was trimmed by 7 bases and V by 5 bases; bases with no gene match: 3. Per the germline V gene, CDR1 is SGHNT and CDR2 is YENEEA. The CDR3 nucleotides read TGTGCCAGCAGCCCGGGACTAGCGGGGCATACGCAGTATTTT. Its protein product is CASSPGLAGHTQYF.

V and J are TRBV10-3 and TRBJ2-7; D remains ambiguous. The CDR3 extends over 12 amino acids. From germline, CDR1 is ENHRY and CDR2 SYGVKD. Deletions cut 3 bases from V and 3 bases from J, with 6 bases between. The DNA for the CDR3 is TGTGCCATCAGTGATAAGGGCTACGAGCAGTACTTC. Amino acid sequence: CAISDKGYEQYF.

CDR3 loop: CASTAGTGDSEQYF. In DNA, the CDR3 is TGTGCCAGCACCGCCGGGACAGGGGATTCCGAGCAGTACTTC. The V call is TRBV7-9, the J call TRBJ2-5; 10 bases are a match to TRBD1. The DNA end lines up better with TRBJ2-7; the J call may be wrong. The CDR3 is 14 residues long. Germline lookup yields CDR1 SEHNR and CDR2 FQNEAQ (reference sequence).

In nucleotides, the CDR3 is TGTGCCAGCAGTTACTCGTTAAGTGGCCCCCCGGGTGGCTACACCTTC. Residues: CASSYSLSGPPGGYTF. The J gene is TRBJ1-2, the V gene TRBV21-1. TRBV21-1 represents a pseudogene. The length of the CDR3 is 16 residues.

This clonotype was detected ten times or more. The V and J genes are TRBV2 and TRBJ2-1; D not resolved. The DNA end is more similar to TRBJ2-7, so the J call may be wrong. CDR3 length equals 12 residues. CDR1 is SNHLY, CDR2 FYNNEI, per germline. In nucleotides, the CDR3 is TGTGCCAGCAGTGACCCCTACAATGAGCAGTACTTC. This encodes CASSDPYNEQYF.

The chain uses TRBV6-2 or TRBV6-3 and TRBJ2-5; D gene uncertain. Trimming removed 2 bases at V and 5 bases at J, with 12 bases between. The CDR3 contains 14 residues. Germline-derived CDR1 and CDR2 are MNHEY and SVGEGT. The CDR3 region is CASSYGTVRETQYF. The CDR3 nucleotides read TGTGCCAGCAGTTACGGCACAGTCCGGGAGACCCAGTACTTC.

DNA of the CDR3: TGTGCCAGCAGGCTCGGGACAAACTTCCCCTACGAGCAGTACTTC. Residues: CASRLGTNFPYEQYF. The chain is built from TRBV12-3 or TRBV12-4 and TRBJ2-7; TRBD1 might be the D (6 bases). The CDR3 consists of 15 residues. The V and J ends lost 6 bases and 2 bases respectively, with 17 bases between them.

The V and J genes are TRBV4-3 and TRBJ2-7; TRBD1 matches at 8 bases. V lost 2 bases, J lost 4 bases, and 7 bases stayed unmatched. Germline lookup yields CDR1 LGHNA and CDR2 YSLEER. CDR3 length: 15 amino acids. CDR3 nucleotides: TGCGCCAGCAGCCAATGGAATCAGGGGGCGTACGAGCAGTACTTC. It codes for CASSQWNQGAYEQYF.

The sample holds a few counts of this clonotype. This rearrangement joins TRBV20-1 to TRBJ2-1; no reliable D call. This CDR3 is built from 12 residues. Germline CDR1 reads DFQATT; CDR2 reads SNEGSKA (reference sequence). The germline V and J ends were trimmed by 3 bases and 0 bases, with 3 bases remaining between them. CDR3 loop: CSASFSYNEQFF. In DNA form, the CDR3 reads TGCAGTGCTAGTTTCTCCTACAATGAGCAGTTCTTC.

Notes on this clonotype: A junction boundary mismatches the germline segment, possibly from a read error. The V and J genes are TRBV6-2 or TRBV6-3 and TRBJ2-7; D not certain. In germline, CDR1 is MNHEY, CDR2 SVGEGT. The CDR3 loop spans 11 amino acids. CDR3 residues: CVSSTLYEQYF. DNA of the CDR3: TGTGTCAGCAGCACCCTCTACGAGCAGTACTTC.

This sequence joins TRBV9 and TRBJ1-6; no clear D gene. V was shortened by 4 bases and J by 8 bases, with 19 bases between the two germline ends. CDR1 SGDLS and CDR2 YYNGEE come from the germline V gene. CDR3 size: 16 residues. The CDR3 protein is CASSISMEGVDSPLHF. For the CDR3, the DNA is TGTGCCAGCAGCATCTCAATGGAAGGTGTTGATTCACCCCTCCACTTT.

The V gene is TRBV3-1, the J gene TRBJ2-3; TRBD1 matches 7 bases. Germline V CDR1 and CDR2: LGHDT, YNNKEL (reference sequence). The CDR3 is 14 residues long. V lost 5 bases to trimming and J lost 4 bases; unmatched junction nucleotides: 6. This CDR3 is CASSARDSADTQYF. Here the CDR3 DNA reads TGTGCCAGCAGCGCCCGGGACAGTGCAGATACGCAGTATTTT.